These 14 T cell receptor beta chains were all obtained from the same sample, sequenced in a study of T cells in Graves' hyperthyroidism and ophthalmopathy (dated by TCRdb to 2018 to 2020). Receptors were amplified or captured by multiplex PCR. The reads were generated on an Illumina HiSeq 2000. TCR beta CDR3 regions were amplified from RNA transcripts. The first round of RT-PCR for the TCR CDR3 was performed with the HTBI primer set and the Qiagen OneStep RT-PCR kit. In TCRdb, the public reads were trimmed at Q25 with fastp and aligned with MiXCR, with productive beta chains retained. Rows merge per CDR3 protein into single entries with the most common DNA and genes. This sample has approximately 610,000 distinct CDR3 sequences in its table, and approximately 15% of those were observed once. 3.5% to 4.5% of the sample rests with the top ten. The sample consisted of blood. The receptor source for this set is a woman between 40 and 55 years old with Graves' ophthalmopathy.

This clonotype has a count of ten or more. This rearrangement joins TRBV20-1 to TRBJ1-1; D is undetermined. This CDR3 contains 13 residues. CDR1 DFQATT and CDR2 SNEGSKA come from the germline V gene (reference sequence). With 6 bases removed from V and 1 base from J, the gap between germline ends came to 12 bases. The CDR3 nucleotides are TGCAGTGCCTTCCACTGGGAGAACACTGAAGCTTTCTTT. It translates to CSAFHWENTEAFF.

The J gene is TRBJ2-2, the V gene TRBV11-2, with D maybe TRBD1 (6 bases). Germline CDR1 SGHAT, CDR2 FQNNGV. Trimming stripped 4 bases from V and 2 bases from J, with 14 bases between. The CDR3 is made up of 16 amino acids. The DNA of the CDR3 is TGTGCCAGCAGCTCCCGACAGGCTTACAACACCGGGGAGCTGTTTTTT. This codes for CASSSRQAYNTGELFF.

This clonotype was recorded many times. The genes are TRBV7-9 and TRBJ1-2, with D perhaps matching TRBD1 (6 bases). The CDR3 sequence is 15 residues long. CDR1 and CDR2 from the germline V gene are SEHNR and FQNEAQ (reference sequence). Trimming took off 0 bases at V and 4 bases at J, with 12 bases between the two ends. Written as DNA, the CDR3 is TGTGCCAGCAGCTTAGCGAACAGGGAGCCCTATGGCTACACCTTC. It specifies CASSLANREPYGYTF.

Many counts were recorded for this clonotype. This chain's CDR3 is CASSYGTAYEQYF. The CDR3 coding sequence is TGTGCCAGCAGCTATGGGACAGCCTACGAGCAGTACTTC. The gene calls are TRBV11-2 and TRBJ2-7; TRBD1 matches at 7 bases. The trim removed 4 bases at V and 2 bases at J, leaving 2 bases unmatched. The CDR3 consists of 13 residues. Germline V gene sequence: CDR1 SGHAT, CDR2 FQNNGV. The full variable domain, in which reference TRBV11-2 and TRBJ2-7 provide the parts outside the CDR3, is EAGVAQSPRYKIIEKRQSVAFWCNPISGHATLYWYQQILGQGPKLLIQFQNNGVVDDSQLPKDRFSAERLKGVDSTLKIQPAKLEDSAVYLCASSYGTAYEQYFGPGTRLTVT.

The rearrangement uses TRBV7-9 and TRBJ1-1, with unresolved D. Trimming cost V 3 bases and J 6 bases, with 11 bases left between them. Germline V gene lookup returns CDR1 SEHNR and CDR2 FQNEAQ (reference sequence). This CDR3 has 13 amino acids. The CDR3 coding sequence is TGTGCCAGCAGCTTTGGAGCGGTGCCTGAAGCTTTCTTT. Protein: CASSFGAVPEAFF.

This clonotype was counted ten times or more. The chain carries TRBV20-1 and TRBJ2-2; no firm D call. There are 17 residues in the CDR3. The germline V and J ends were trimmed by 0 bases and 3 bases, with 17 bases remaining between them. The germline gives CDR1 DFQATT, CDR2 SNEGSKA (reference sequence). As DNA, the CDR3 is TGCAGTGCTAGAGATAGGGCAGGAATACGGGACACCGGGGAGCTGTTTTTT. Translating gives CSARDRAGIRDTGELFF.

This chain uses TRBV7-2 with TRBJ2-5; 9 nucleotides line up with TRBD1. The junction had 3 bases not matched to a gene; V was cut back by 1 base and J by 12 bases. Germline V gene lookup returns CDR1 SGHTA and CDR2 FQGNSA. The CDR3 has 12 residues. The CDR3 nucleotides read TGTGCCAGCAGCTTAGTAAGGGACAGGGAGTACTTC. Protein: CASSLVRDREYF.

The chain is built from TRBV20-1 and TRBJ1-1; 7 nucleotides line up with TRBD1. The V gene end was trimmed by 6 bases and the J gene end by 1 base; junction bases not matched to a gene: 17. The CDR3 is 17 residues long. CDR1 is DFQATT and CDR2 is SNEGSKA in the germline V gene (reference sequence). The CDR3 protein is CSAWGLARDRKNTEAFF. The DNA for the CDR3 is TGCAGTGCCTGGGGACTAGCCCGGGACAGAAAGAACACTGAAGCTTTCTTT.

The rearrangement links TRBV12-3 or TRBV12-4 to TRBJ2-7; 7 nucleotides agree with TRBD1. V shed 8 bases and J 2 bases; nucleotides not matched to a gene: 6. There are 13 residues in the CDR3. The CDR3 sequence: CASAETGAYEQYF. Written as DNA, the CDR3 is TGTGCCAGCGCCGAAACAGGGGCCTACGAGCAGTACTTC.

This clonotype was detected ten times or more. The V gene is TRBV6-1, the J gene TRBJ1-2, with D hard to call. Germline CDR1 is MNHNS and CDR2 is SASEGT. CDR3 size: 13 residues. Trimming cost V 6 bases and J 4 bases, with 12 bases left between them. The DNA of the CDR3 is TGTGCCAGCAGCAGCGGACCCCTCTATGGCTACACCTTC. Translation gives CASSSGPLYGYTF.

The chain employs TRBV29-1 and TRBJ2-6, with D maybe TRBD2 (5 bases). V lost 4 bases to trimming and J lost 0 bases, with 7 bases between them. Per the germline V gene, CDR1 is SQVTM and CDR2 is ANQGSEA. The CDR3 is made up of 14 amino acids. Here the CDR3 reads CSVADFSGANVLTF. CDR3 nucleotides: TGCAGCGTTGCGGACTTCTCTGGGGCCAACGTCCTGACTTTC.

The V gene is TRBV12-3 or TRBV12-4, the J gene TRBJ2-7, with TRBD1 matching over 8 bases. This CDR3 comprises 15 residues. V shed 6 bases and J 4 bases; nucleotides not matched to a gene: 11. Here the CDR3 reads CASSPAGGEGYEQYF. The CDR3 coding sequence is TGTGCCAGCAGCCCCGCAGGGGGCGAAGGTTACGAGCAGTACTTC.

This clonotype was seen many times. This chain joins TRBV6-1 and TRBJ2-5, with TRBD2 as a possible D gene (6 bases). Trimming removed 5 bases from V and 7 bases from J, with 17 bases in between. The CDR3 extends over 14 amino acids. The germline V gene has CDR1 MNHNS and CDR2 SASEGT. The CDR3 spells CASSTGPGGVTQYF. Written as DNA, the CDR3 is TGTGCCAGCAGTACGGGCCCCGGGGGTGTGACCCAGTACTTC.

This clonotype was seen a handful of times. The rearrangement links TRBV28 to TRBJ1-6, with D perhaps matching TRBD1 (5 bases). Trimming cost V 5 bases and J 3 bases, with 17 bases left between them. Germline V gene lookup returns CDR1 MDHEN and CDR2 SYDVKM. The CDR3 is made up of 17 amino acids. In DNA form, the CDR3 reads TGTGCCAGCAGTCCACTAAGGGACGGGGACTATAATTCACCCCTCCACTTT. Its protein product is CASSPLRDGDYNSPLHF.